What follows are 16 T cell receptor beta chains derived from one specimen sequenced in a study of T cell responses to AZD1222 COVID-19 vaccine. Assay: immunoSEQ multiplex PCR; the TCRdb copy retains only in-frame clones and omits some. This table has over 130,000 clones, more than 70% appearing once. The material was peripheral blood, obtained 28 days after the second AZD1222 dose. These receptors were collected from an adult who received the AZD1222 COVID-19 vaccine.

There are a few counts of this clone. The rearrangement uses TRBV28 and TRBJ1-6; 7 nucleotides line up with TRBD1. J gave up 10 bases and V 9 bases, and 6 bases lay outside the gene matches. The CDR3 consists of 12 residues. Germline values: CDR1 MDHEN, CDR2 SYDVKM. CDR3 loop: CASGTDRSPLHF. CDR3 in DNA: TGTGCCAGTGGGACAGACCGGTCACCCCTCCACTTT. Full variable domain (remainder filled in from reference TRBV28 and TRBJ1-6): DVKVTQSSRYLVKRTGEKVFLECVQDMDHENMFWYRQDPGLGLRLIYFSYDVKMKEKGDIPEGYSVSREKKERFSLILESASTNQTSMYLCASGTDRSPLHFGNGTRLTVT.

This clone was seen a handful of times. The rearrangement uses TRBV15 and TRBJ1-2, with 9 positions matching TRBD1. CDR1 is LNHNV, CDR2 YYDKDF, per germline (reference sequence). The CDR3 has 15 residues. J was trimmed by 4 bases and V by 6 bases; bases with no gene match: 9. The CDR3 DNA sequence: TGTGCCACCAGAACAAGGACAGGGGACCGCTATGGCTACACCTTC. Amino acids: CATRTRTGDRYGYTF.

The V call is TRBV11-2, the J call TRBJ2-3; 7 nucleotides align to TRBD2. In germline, CDR1 is SGHAT, CDR2 FQNNGV. CDR3 size: 15 residues. The V segment lost 6 bases and the J segment 2 bases; nucleotides outside the gene matches: 8. The CDR3 DNA follows: TGTGCCAGCAGTGAGAGCGGGGACCTCACAGATACGCAGTATTTT. Translating it yields CASSESGDLTDTQYF. Full variable domain (missing parts from reference TRBV11-2 and TRBJ2-3): EAGVAQSPRYKIIEKRQSVAFWCNPISGHATLYWYQQILGQGPKLLIQFQNNGVVDDSQLPKDRFSAERLKGVDSTLKIQPAKLEDSAVYLCASSESGDLTDTQYFGPGTRLTVL.

The CDR3 DNA is TGTGCCAGCAGCCCGGGAGTAGCGGGGGGGCCGGGCGGGCCAGATACGCAGTATTTT. Its protein product is CASSPGVAGGPGGPDTQYF. The gene calls are TRBV3-1 (or the pseudogene TRBV3-2) and TRBJ2-3; 11 bases are a match to TRBD2. The CDR3 length is 19 residues. V was clipped by 4 bases and J by 4 bases; unmatched bases: 16. Germline CDR1 reads LGHDT; CDR2 reads YNNKEL (reference sequence).

The chain has TRBV7-2 and TRBJ1-4; D might be TRBD1 (5 bases). The germline V and J ends were trimmed by 5 bases and 5 bases, with 12 bases remaining between them. The CDR3 totals 14 residues. The germline gives CDR1 SGHTA, CDR2 FQGNSA. The DNA of the CDR3 is TGTGCCAGCAGCCCCACAGGTTGGAATGAAAAACTGTTTTTT. Its protein product is CASSPTGWNEKLFF.

V is TRBV7-8 and J is TRBJ1-5; 7 nucleotides line up with TRBD1. With V trimmed by 4 bases and J by 3 bases, 6 bases remained unmatched. The CDR3 length is 15 residues. Germline-derived CDR1 and CDR2 are SGHVS and FQNEAQ. The CDR3 DNA reads TGTGCCAGCAGCTCCGAAACAGGGGCCAATCAGCCCCAGCATTTT. It specifies CASSSETGANQPQHF.

The chain recombines TRBV30 with TRBJ2-7, with TRBD2 matching 14 bases. The CDR3 has 15 amino acids. With 4 bases clipped from V and 5 bases from J, the junction kept 7 bases outside the gene matches. Germline V lookup: CDR1 GTSNPN, CDR2 SVGIG (reference sequence). The CDR3 coding sequence is TGTGCCTGGAACGGACTAGCGGGAGGTTTCGACGAGCAGTACTTC. Encoded protein: CAWNGLAGGFDEQYF.

This chain links TRBV29-1 with TRBJ1-4; 7 nucleotides align to TRBD1. This CDR3 is 13 amino acids long. The V and J ends lost 6 bases and 7 bases, in that order; junction bases with no gene match: 8. Germline loops: CDR1 SQVTM, CDR2 ANQGSEA. CDR3 residues: CSVGAGTVEKLFF. The CDR3 region has the DNA TGCAGCGTCGGGGCCGGGACAGTTGAAAAACTGTTTTTT.

This chain connects TRBV15 to TRBJ2-5, with a tentative D call TRBD1 (5 bases). Germline V gene sequence: CDR1 LNHNV, CDR2 YYDKDF (reference sequence). The CDR3 covers 16 residues. Deletions cut 1 base from V and 2 bases from J, with 14 bases between. In nucleotides, the CDR3 is TGTGCCACCAGCAGAGGGCAGGGTTTAGAACAAGAGACCCAGTACTTC. This encodes CATSRGQGLEQETQYF.

V and J are TRBV27 and TRBJ1-2; tentatively, D is TRBD1 (6 bases). V lost 6 bases and J 6 bases, leaving 14 bases between the germline ends. The CDR3 length is 13 residues. Germline V lookup: CDR1 MNHEY, CDR2 SMNVEV (reference sequence). CDR3 region: CASSTRGRDGYTF. The CDR3 nucleotides read TGTGCCAGCAGCACCAGGGGAAGGGATGGCTACACCTTC.

The J gene is TRBJ1-2, the V gene TRBV19, with a possible D match to TRBD1 (5 bases). Trimming removed 4 bases at V and 0 bases at J, with 9 bases between. Per the germline V gene, CDR1 is LNHDA and CDR2 is SQIVND (reference sequence). CDR3 length: 14 residues. The CDR3 nucleotides are TGTGCCAGTAGTAGCGACAGTGCTAACTATGGCTACACCTTC. It specifies CASSSDSANYGYTF.

The V gene is TRBV30, the J gene TRBJ2-7; 8 positions match TRBD1. The germline gives CDR1 GTSNPN, CDR2 SVGIG (reference sequence). The CDR3 consists of 15 residues. V dropped 2 bases and J dropped 6; count of bases not matched to a gene: 12. CDR3 nucleotides: TGTGCCTGGAGTCCAGCCCGGACAGGGATGAGCGAGCAGTACTTC. Its protein product is CAWSPARTGMSEQYF.

The chain recombines TRBV7-2 with TRBJ2-3; TRBD1 is a possible D gene (6 bases). This CDR3 comprises 16 residues. The germline V gene has CDR1 SGHTA and CDR2 FQGNSA. V dropped 2 bases and J dropped 4 bases, with 16 bases sitting between them. DNA of the CDR3: TGTGCCAGCAGCTTAATTCTGGGGGCCGGGGCAGATACGCAGTATTTT. Protein: CASSLILGAGADTQYF.

The chain recombines TRBV19 with TRBJ1-2, with unresolved D. The CDR3 extends over 14 amino acids. Germline loops: CDR1 LNHDA, CDR2 SQIVND (reference sequence). Trimming pared 4 bases from V and 4 bases from J, leaving 13 bases between. The CDR3: CASSTNRRSYGYTF. The CDR3 DNA is TGTGCCAGTAGTACAAACCGGAGGAGCTATGGCTACACCTTC.

The chain links TRBV11-2 to TRBJ1-2; 7 nucleotides match TRBD1. Trimming at V came to 1 base and at J to 4 bases, leaving 15 bases not matched to a gene. The length of the CDR3 is 18 residues. In germline, CDR1 is SGHAT, CDR2 FQNNGV. CDR3: CASSLVATGNLSIYGYTF. CDR3 sequence (DNA): TGTGCCAGCAGCTTAGTAGCGACAGGGAACCTCTCGATCTATGGCTACACCTTC.

This clone was counted a few times. The chain combines TRBV7-2 with TRBJ1-5; weak D call: TRBD1 (6 bases). Trimming took 1 base from V and 6 from J, leaving 10 bases between them. Germline V gene sequence: CDR1 SGHTA, CDR2 FQGNSA. This CDR3 spans 14 amino acids. CDR3: CASSLGQGSQPQHF. DNA for the CDR3: TGTGCCAGCAGCTTAGGGCAGGGGTCTCAGCCCCAGCATTTT.